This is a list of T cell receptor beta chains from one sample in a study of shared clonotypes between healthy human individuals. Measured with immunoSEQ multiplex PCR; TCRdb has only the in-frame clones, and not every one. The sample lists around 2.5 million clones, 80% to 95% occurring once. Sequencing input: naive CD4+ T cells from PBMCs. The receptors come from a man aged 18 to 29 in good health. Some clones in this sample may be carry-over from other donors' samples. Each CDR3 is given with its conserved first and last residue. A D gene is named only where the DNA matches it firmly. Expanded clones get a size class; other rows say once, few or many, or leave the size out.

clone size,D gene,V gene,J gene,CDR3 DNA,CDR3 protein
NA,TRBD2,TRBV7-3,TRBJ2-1,TGTGCCAGCAGCTTACTGGGTGGCCTAGCGGGATCTAAAGACAATGAGCAGTTCTTC,CASSLLGGLAGSKDNEQFF
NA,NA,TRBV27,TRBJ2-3,TGTGCCAGCAGTTTCCGGGAGACCTCAGATACGCAGTATTTT,CASSFRETSDTQYF
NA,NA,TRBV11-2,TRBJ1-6,TGTGCCAGAATACGACAGTATAATTCACCCCTCCACTTT,CARIRQYNSPLHF
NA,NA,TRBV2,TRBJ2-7,TGTGCCAGCAGTGAGGGTAGTTTCAGCTCCTACGAGCAGTACTTC,CASSEGSFSSYEQYF
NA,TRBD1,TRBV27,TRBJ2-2,TGTGCCAGCAGTCCCCCTTGGGGACAGAGGTCCACCGGGGAGCTGTTTTTT,CASSPPWGQRSTGELFF
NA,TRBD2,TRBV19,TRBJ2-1,TGTGCCAGTGCTCAGCGGGATTTCTCCTACAATGAGCAGTTCTTC,CASAQRDFSYNEQFF
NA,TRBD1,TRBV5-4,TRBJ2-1,TGTGCCAGCAGCGCTGGACAGGGGGGAATCAATGAGCAGTTCTTC,CASSAGQGGINEQFF
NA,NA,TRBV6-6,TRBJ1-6,TGTGCCAGCCTAAACGGAGACTATAATTCACCCCTCCACTTT,CASLNGDYNSPLHF
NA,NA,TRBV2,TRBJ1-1,TGTGCCAGCGGCCAGGAAAGGAACACTGAAGCTTTCTTT,CASGQERNTEAFF
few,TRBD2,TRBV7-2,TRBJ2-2,TGTGCCAGCAGCTTCAGAGCGGGGATGAACACCGGGGAGCTGTTTTTT,CASSFRAGMNTGELFF
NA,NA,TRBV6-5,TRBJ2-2,TGTGCCAGCAGTTACTCGCGGGGGCCCGGGGAGCTGTTTTTT,CASSYSRGPGELFF
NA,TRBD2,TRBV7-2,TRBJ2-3,TGTGCCAGCACCCAGTGGACTAGGACAGATACGCAGTATTTT,CASTQWTRTDTQYF
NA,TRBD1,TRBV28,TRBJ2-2,TGTGCCAGCAGTCAGGGGGCGATCGGGGAGCTGTTTTTT,CASSQGAIGELFF
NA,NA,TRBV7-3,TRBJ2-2,TGTGCCAGCAGCGTCCATACCGGGGAGCTGTTTTTT,CASSVHTGELFF
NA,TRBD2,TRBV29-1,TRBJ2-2,TGCAGCGTTTATGGGACTAGTAGGAACACCGGGGAGCTGTTTTTT,CSVYGTSRNTGELFF
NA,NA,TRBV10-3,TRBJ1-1,TGTGCCATCAGTGAGTCGGTCCTGAACACTGAAGCTTTCTTT,CAISESVLNTEAFF
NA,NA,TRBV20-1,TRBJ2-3,TGCAGTGCTAGCGAGGGGGATACGCAGTATTTT,CSASEGDTQYF
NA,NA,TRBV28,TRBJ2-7,TGTGCCAGCATCACAAGGCCGGGGAGTGGCGAGCAGTACTTC,CASITRPGSGEQYF
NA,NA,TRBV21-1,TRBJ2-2,TGTGCCAGCAGCAAAGGGAAGCACGGGGACACCGGGGAGCTGTTTTTT,CASSKGKHGDTGELFF
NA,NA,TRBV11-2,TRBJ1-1,TGTGCCAGCAGCTTAGTAAGCAGGAACACTGAAGCTTTCTTT,CASSLVSRNTEAFF
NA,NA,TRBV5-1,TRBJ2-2,TGCGCCAGCAGCTTGGTTGCAGGATCCGGGGAGCTGTTTTTT,CASSLVAGSGELFF
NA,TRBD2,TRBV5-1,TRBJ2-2,TGCGCCAGCAGCCCCTTAGCGGGAGAGCATGGCGGGGAGCTGTTTTTT,CASSPLAGEHGGELFF
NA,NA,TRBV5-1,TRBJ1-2,TGCGCCAGCAGCTTGGCCCCCCAGACTCCCGGGGGAAGTGGCTACACCTTC,CASSLAPQTPGGSGYTF
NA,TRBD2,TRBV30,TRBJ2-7,TGTGCCGGCCTAGCGGAGGGACTCTACGAGCAGTACTTC,CAGLAEGLYEQYF
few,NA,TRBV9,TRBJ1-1,TGTGCCAGCAGCGTAGACCAGAACACTGAAGCTTTCTTT,CASSVDQNTEAFF
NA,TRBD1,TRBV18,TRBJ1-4,TGTGCCAGCTCACCACCGGGGACAGACCTTAATGAAAAACTGTTTTTT,CASSPPGTDLNEKLFF